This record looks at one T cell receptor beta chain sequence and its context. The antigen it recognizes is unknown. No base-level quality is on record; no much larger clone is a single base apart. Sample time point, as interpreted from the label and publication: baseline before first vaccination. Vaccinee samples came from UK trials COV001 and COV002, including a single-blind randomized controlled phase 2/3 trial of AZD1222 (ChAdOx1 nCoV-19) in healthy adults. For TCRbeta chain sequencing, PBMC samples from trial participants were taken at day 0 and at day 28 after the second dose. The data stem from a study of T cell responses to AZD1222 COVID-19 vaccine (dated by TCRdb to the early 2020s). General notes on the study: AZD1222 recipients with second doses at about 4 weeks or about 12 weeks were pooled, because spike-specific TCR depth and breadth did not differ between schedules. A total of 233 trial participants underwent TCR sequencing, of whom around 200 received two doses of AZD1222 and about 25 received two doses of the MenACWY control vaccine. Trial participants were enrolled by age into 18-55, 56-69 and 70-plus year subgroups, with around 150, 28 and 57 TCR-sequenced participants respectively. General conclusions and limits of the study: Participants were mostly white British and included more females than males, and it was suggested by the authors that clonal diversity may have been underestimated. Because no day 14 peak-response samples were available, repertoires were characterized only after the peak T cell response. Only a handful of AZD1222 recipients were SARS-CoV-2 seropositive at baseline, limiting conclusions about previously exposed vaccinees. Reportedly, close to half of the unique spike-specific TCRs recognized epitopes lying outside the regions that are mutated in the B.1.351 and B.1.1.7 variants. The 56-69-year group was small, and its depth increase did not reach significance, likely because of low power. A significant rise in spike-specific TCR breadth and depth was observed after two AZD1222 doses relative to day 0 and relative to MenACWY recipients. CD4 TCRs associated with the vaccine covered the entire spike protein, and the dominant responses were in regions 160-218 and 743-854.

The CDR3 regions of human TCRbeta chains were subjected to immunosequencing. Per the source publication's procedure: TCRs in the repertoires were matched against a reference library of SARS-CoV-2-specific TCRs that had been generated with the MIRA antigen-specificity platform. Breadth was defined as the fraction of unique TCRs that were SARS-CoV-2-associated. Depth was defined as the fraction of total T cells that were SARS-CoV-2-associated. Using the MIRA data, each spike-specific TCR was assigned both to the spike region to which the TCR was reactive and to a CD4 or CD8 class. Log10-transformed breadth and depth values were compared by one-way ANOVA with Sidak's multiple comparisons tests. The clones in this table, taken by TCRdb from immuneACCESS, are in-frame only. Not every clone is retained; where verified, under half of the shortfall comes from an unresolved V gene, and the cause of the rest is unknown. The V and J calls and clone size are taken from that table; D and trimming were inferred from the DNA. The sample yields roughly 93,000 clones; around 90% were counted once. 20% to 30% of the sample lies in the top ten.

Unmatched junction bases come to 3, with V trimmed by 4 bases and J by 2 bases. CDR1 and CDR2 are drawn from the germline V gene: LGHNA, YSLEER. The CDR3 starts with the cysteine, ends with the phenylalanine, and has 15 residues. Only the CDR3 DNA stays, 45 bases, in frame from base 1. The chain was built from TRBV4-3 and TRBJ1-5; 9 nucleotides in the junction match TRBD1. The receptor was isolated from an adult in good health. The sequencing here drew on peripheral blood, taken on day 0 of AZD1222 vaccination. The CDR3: CASSLDRGRNQPQHF. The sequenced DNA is TGCGCCAGCAGCCTGGACAGGGGACGCAATCAGCCCCAGCATTTT.